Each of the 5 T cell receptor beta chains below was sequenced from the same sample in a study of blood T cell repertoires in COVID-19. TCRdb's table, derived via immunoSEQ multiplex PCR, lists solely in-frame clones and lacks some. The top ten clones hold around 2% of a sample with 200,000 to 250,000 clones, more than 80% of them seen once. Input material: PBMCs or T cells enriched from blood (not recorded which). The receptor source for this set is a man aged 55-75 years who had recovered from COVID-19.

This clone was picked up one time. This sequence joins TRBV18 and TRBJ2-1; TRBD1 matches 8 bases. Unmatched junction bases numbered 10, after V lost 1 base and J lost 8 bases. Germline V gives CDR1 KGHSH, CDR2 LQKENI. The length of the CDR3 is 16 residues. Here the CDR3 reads CASSPLAGGNGDEQFF. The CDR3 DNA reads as TGTGCCAGCTCACCACTGGCAGGGGGCAACGGGGATGAGCAGTTCTTC.

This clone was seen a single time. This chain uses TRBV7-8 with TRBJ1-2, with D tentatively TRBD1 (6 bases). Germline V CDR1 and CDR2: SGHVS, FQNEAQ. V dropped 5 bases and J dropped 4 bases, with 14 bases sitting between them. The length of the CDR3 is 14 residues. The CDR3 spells CASSKRQELYGYTF. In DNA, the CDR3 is TGTGCCAGCAGCAAAAGACAGGAACTCTATGGCTACACCTTC.

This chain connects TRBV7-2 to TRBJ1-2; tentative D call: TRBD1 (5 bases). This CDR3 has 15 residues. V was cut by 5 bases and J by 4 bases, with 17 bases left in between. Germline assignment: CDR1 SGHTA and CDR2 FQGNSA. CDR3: CASSPSGRDGYGYTF. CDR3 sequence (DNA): TGTGCCAGCAGCCCCTCCGGCAGGGATGGCTATGGCTACACCTTC.

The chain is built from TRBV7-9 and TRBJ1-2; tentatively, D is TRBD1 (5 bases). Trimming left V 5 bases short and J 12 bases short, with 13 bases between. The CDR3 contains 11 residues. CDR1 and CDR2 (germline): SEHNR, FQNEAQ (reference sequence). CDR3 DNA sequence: TGTGCCAGCAGCGCGGGACCGACGAACACCTTC. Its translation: CASSAGPTNTF.

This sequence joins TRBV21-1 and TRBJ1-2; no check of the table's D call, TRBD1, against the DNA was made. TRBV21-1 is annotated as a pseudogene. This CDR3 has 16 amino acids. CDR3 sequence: CASSNPRTGKGYGYTF. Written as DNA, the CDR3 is TGTGCCAGCAGCAACCCCCGGACAGGCAAGGGCTATGGCTACACCTTC.